A single sample is the source of the 27 T cell receptor beta chains below, sequenced in a study of T cell changes during pregnancy in multiple sclerosis. Assay: immunoSEQ multiplex PCR; the TCRdb copy retains only in-frame clones and omits some. Of roughly 48,000 clones listed, about 88% were seen once; the top ten hold roughly 1.2%. Sequenced here: CD4+ T cells from peripheral blood mononuclear cells, sampled in the second trimester of pregnancy. The receptors originated from a female donor with multiple sclerosis, enrolled in a pregnancy study.

This clone was detected only once. The chain has TRBV6-5 and TRBJ2-7; a possible D gene is TRBD1 (5 bases). The germline CDR1 and CDR2 sequences are MNHEY and SVGAGI. Trimming pared 6 bases from V and 0 bases from J, leaving 12 bases between. This CDR3 has 14 amino acids. The CDR3 here is CASRDTGHSYEQYF. In DNA form, the CDR3 reads TGTGCCAGCAGAGACACAGGTCACTCCTACGAGCAGTACTTC.

The sample holds a few counts of this clone. The rearrangement joins TRBV7-2 to TRBJ1-5; 8 bases are shared with TRBD1. Trimming cost V 5 bases and J 11 bases; bases outside gene matches: 11. Germline V gene lookup returns CDR1 SGHTA and CDR2 FQGNSA. The length of the CDR3 is 14 residues. As DNA, the CDR3 is TGTGCCAGCAGCCAGGGTATCGTACAGGGGGCCCAGCATTTT. Translation: CASSQGIVQGAQHF.

Notes on this clone: The junction differs from germline at one of its ends, possibly a read error. This chain uses TRBV4-2 with TRBJ2-4; D might be TRBD2 (6 bases). CDR1 is LGHNA and CDR2 is YNFKEQ in the germline V gene. CDR3 length: 13 residues. CDR3 DNA sequence: TGTGCCAGCAGCCAAGTCGCGCCGGGACTCTTCTTCTTC. Its protein is CASSQVAPGLFFF.

This chain joins TRBV19 and TRBJ2-5; 8 bases map to TRBD2. Trimming cost V 0 bases and J 5 bases; bases outside gene matches: 5. The germline CDR1 and CDR2 sequences are LNHDA and SQIVND (reference sequence). The CDR3 has 15 residues. CDR3 nucleotide sequence: TGTGCCAGTAGTATAGACGGGAGGGCCGGTGAGACCCAGTACTTC. The encoded protein is CASSIDGRAGETQYF.

The chain combines TRBV5-1 with TRBJ2-1; D is perhaps TRBD2 (6 bases). The CDR3 is made up of 15 amino acids. Germline V gene data show CDR1 as SGHRS and CDR2 as YFSETQ. Trimming pared 0 bases from V and 3 bases from J, leaving 10 bases between. CDR3 protein: CASSLGSGYYNEQFF. CDR3 DNA sequence: TGCGCCAGCAGCTTGGGTAGCGGTTACTACAATGAGCAGTTCTTC.

This chain uses TRBV9 with TRBJ2-7; 10 bases are a match to TRBD2. Germline CDR1 and CDR2: SGDLS and YYNGEE. There are 15 residues in the CDR3. The J segment lost 5 bases and the V segment lost 0 bases, leaving 5 bases of the junction unmatched. CDR3: CASSVGSGRVHEQYF. The CDR3 DNA reads TGTGCCAGCAGCGTAGGGAGCGGGAGGGTCCACGAGCAGTACTTC.

The chain has TRBV19 and TRBJ1-2; D perhaps matches TRBD1 (5 bases). The CDR3 runs 13 residues. The germline gives CDR1 LNHDA, CDR2 SQIVND (reference sequence). V lost 3 bases and J lost 6, with 11 bases in between. In DNA, the CDR3 is TGTGCCAGTAGTATTGGTCAGGGTAATGGCTACACCTTC. Amino acid sequence: CASSIGQGNGYTF. Together with reference TRBV19 and TRBJ1-2, the CDR3 gives the full variable domain: DGGITQSPKYLFRKEGQNVTLSCEQNLNHDAMYWYRQDPGQGLRLIYYSQIVNDFQKGDIAEGYSVSREKKESFPLTVTSAQKNPTAFYLCASSIGQGNGYTFGSGTRLTVV.

The chain combines TRBV10-1 with TRBJ2-1; 13 positions match TRBD2. The CDR3 extends over 15 amino acids. After removal of 4 bases from V and 8 bases from J, the junction contained 5 bases not matched to a gene. CDR1 is WNHNN and CDR2 is SYGVQD in the germline V gene (reference sequence). The CDR3 reads CASSGGTSGIHEQFF. In DNA, the CDR3 is TGCGCCAGCAGTGGAGGGACTAGCGGGATCCATGAGCAGTTCTTC.

The V gene is TRBV5-6, the J gene TRBJ2-6; TRBD1 aligns across 9 bases. V lost 4 bases and J lost 0; bases outside the gene matches: 8. Germline CDR1 reads SGHDT; CDR2 reads YYEEEE. This CDR3 spans 18 amino acids. The CDR3 loop is CASSRRTGVRSGANVLTF. The CDR3 DNA is TGTGCCAGCAGCCGAAGGACAGGGGTCCGCTCTGGGGCCAACGTCCTGACTTTC.

This clone was counted only a few times. The CDR3 region is CASSGGIGGYEQYF. CDR3 nucleotide sequence: TGTGCCAGCAGCGGTGGTATAGGGGGATACGAGCAGTACTTC. The rearrangement links TRBV14 to TRBJ2-7; a weak D match, TRBD1 (6 bases). The CDR3 is 14 residues long. Germline V gene sequence: CDR1 SGHDN, CDR2 FVKESK. Trimming left V 5 bases short and J 4 bases short, with 15 bases between.

As for this clone: Additional DNA sequences in this sample encode the identical CDR3. V and J are TRBV5-1 and TRBJ1-1, with 7 positions matching TRBD1. CDR3 length equals 13 residues. Germline CDR1 SGHRS, CDR2 YFSETQ. V shed 0 bases and J 6 bases; nucleotides not matched to a gene: 2. This CDR3 is CASSLDRGAEAFF. The CDR3 nucleotides are TGCGCCAGCAGCTTGGACAGGGGCGCTGAAGCTTTCTTT.

The CDR3 region is CASSPGQSSGANVLTF. The DNA of the CDR3 is TGTGCCAGCAGCCCCGGACAGAGCTCTGGGGCCAACGTCCTGACTTTC. The rearrangement uses TRBV7-3 and TRBJ2-6, with D tentatively TRBD1 (6 bases). The V end lost 5 bases, the J end lost 0 bases, and 11 bases lay between the germline ends. The CDR3 runs to 16 residues. From germline, CDR1 is SGHTA and CDR2 FQGTGA.

This chain joins TRBV4-3 and TRBJ2-4; D is perhaps TRBD1 (6 bases). V dropped 0 bases and J dropped 4 bases, with 10 bases sitting between them. The CDR3 consists of 15 residues. The germline V gene encodes CDR1 LGHNA and CDR2 YSLEER. As DNA, the CDR3 is TGCGCCAGCAGCCAAGATCACAGGGCTAAAAACATTCAGTACTTC. This gives the protein CASSQDHRAKNIQYF.

The CDR3 DNA reads as TGTGCCAGTCACAGGGAGAACACTGAAGCTTTCTTT. This codes for CASHRENTEAFF. The chain links TRBV28 to TRBJ1-1, with D perhaps TRBD1 (6 bases). V lost 9 bases and J lost 1, with 9 bases in between. Germline V gene data show CDR1 as MDHEN and CDR2 as SYDVKM. The CDR3 spans 12 residues.

The V call is TRBV19, the J call TRBJ2-7, with D tentatively TRBD2 (6 bases). Germline V CDR1 and CDR2: LNHDA, SQIVND (reference sequence). The CDR3 extends over 13 amino acids. The germline V and J ends were trimmed by 5 bases and 4 bases, with 12 bases remaining between them. CDR3 sequence: CASSPGTAYEQYF. The CDR3, as DNA: TGTGCCAGTAGTCCCGGGACTGCTTACGAGCAGTACTTC.

J is TRBJ2-2 and V is TRBV30; TRBD1 might be the D (6 bases). The germline V gene encodes CDR1 GTSNPN and CDR2 SVGIG (reference sequence). The V end lost 4 bases, the J end lost 6 bases, and 15 bases lay between the germline ends. The CDR3 has 14 residues. The CDR3 bases are TGTGCCTGGACTGAGGGACATAGTTCCGGGGAGCTGTTTTTT. The encoded protein is CAWTEGHSSGELFF.

The chain uses TRBV4-1 and TRBJ2-2; the match to TRBD2 covers 8 bases. Germline V CDR1 and CDR2: MGHRA, YSYEKL. J was trimmed by 1 base and V by 3 bases; bases with no gene match: 1. There are 15 residues in the CDR3. Written as DNA, the CDR3 is TGCGCCAGCAGCCAGCGGGGGGAGAACACCGGGGAGCTGTTTTTT. Translation: CASSQRGENTGELFF.

The rearrangement uses TRBV9 and TRBJ1-2; TRBD1 might be the D (5 bases). Germline assignment: CDR1 SGDLS and CDR2 YYNGEE. CDR3 size: 15 residues. Trimming took 0 bases from V and 5 from J, leaving 14 bases between them. CDR3 in DNA: TGTGCCAGCAGCGTAGGGGAGGGAGGGGCGTATGGCTACACCTTC. It encodes CASSVGEGGAYGYTF.

The chain couples TRBV10-3 to TRBJ2-5, with TRBD2 matching 10 bases. The ends lost 4 bases at V and 4 bases at J; junction bases unmatched: 12. This CDR3 has 17 residues. In germline, CDR1 is ENHRY, CDR2 SYGVKD. In DNA, the CDR3 is TGTGCCATCAGTGGGGGTGCTAGCGGGAGTGTAGTAGAGACCCAGTACTTC. Translated: CAISGGASGSVVETQYF.

This rearrangement joins TRBV5-1 to TRBJ1-5; D is uncertain. The CDR3 totals 13 residues. Trimming shortened V by 1 base and J by 4 bases, and 6 bases separated the two germline ends. Germline V CDR1 and CDR2: SGHRS, YFSETQ. The CDR3 protein is CASSLRDNQPQHF. The CDR3 coding sequence is TGCGCCAGCAGCTTGAGAGATAATCAGCCCCAGCATTTT.

This sequence joins TRBV5-1 and TRBJ2-5, with D uncertain. Germline V gene sequence: CDR1 SGHRS, CDR2 YFSETQ. Deletions cut 4 bases from V and 4 bases from J, with 14 bases between. This CDR3 contains 14 residues. This chain's CDR3 is CASSPGSSAETQYF. The CDR3 nucleotides read TGCGCCAGCAGCCCGGGTTCCAGCGCAGAGACCCAGTACTTC.

This chain links TRBV10-3 with TRBJ2-7; TRBD2 agrees at 9 bases. Germline CDR1 and CDR2: ENHRY and SYGVKD. This CDR3 comprises 15 residues. With 0 bases clipped from V and 5 bases from J, the junction kept 5 bases outside the gene matches. CDR3 residues: CAISESKIAGDEQYF. The CDR3 nucleotides read TGTGCCATCAGTGAGTCGAAAATAGCGGGGGACGAGCAGTACTTC.

The chain links TRBV10-3 to TRBJ2-3; tentative D call: TRBD1 (6 bases). Looked up from germline, CDR1 is ENHRY and CDR2 is SYGVKD. Trimming removed 3 bases at V and 2 bases at J, with 15 bases between. The CDR3 contains 16 residues. The CDR3 DNA reads TGTGCCATCAGTGATTCCGGGACACCTGCCACAGATACGCAGTATTTT. This encodes CAISDSGTPATDTQYF.

The J gene is TRBJ2-1, the V gene TRBV7-2; D may be TRBD2 (5 bases). V lost 5 bases to trimming and J lost 7 bases, with 21 bases between them. This CDR3 spans 16 amino acids. CDR1 and CDR2 (germline): SGHTA, FQGNSA. CDR3 protein: CASSLVTGSEANEQFF. The CDR3 bases are TGTGCCAGCAGCCTGGTCACTGGTTCGGAGGCAAATGAGCAGTTCTTC. Looking up the rest from reference TRBV7-2 and TRBJ2-1 gives the full variable domain: GAGVSQSPSNKVTEKGKDVELRCDPISGHTALYWYRQSLGQGLEFLIYFQGNSAPDKSGLPSDRFSAERTGGSVSTLTIQRTQQEDSAVYLCASSLVTGSEANEQFFGPGTRLTVL.

This clone appeared a few times. The CDR3 spells CSGLGGQGKDEQFF. CDR3 coding DNA: TGCAGCGGCCTAGGGGGACAGGGGAAGGATGAGCAGTTCTTC. The chain recombines TRBV29-1 with TRBJ2-1; 10 positions match TRBD1. V shed 7 bases, J shed 8 bases, and the junction held 11 bases outside the gene matches. This CDR3 spans 14 amino acids. Germline CDR1 reads SQVTM; CDR2 reads ANQGSEA.

The chain couples TRBV9 to TRBJ1-2, with 11 bases that match TRBD1. CDR3 length: 18 residues. J was trimmed by 0 bases and V by 5 bases; bases with no gene match: 12. CDR1 and CDR2 (germline): SGDLS, YYNGEE. CDR3 sequence (DNA): TGTGCCAGCAGGGACCCGGGACAGGGGGGTCCAGCTAACTATGGCTACACCTTC. It yields the protein CASRDPGQGGPANYGYTF.

The J gene is TRBJ2-7, the V gene TRBV5-6; possibly TRBD2 for D (5 bases). V lost 3 bases, J lost 6 bases, and 16 bases lay in between. Germline V gives CDR1 SGHDT, CDR2 YYEEEE. CDR3 size: 14 residues. Here the CDR3 reads CASSSRTWLSEQYF. As DNA, the CDR3 is TGTGCCAGCAGCTCACGGACTTGGCTATCCGAGCAGTACTTC.